This section outlines one T cell receptor beta chain sequence together with its context. Antigen unknown. The sample originates from a study of T cells in Graves' hyperthyroidism and ophthalmopathy. This CDR3 has 14 residues. Germline V gene sequence: CDR1 ENHRY, CDR2 SYGVKD. V was trimmed by 8 bases and J by 4 bases, leaving 15 bases between them. Investigators excluded patients with uncontrolled infection, other autoimmune disease, pregnancy or lactation. Diagnoses used clinical symptoms, serum thyroxine and TRAb, thyroid ultrasound and orbital computed tomography. Study-level points and caveats: Patients with ophthalmopathy were separated from those with stable hyperthyroidism by a 13 V-J model. Blood also contained most expanded thyroid clonotypes above 0.001.

What was amplified from RNA transcripts were TCR beta CDR3 regions. Researchers ran a first-round RT-PCR on the TCR CDR3 using the HTBI primer set. TCRdb re-called the multiplex PCR reads with MiXCR, one entry per CDR3 protein. The sample has over 650,000 distinct CDR3 sequences, about 45% seen once. The source material was peripheral blood or thyroid tissue (not recorded which). This TCR was recovered from an adult man with Graves' disease, either hyperthyroidism or ophthalmopathy (not recorded which). The V and J genes are TRBV10-3 and TRBJ1-5; D gene unclear. The CDR3 region has the DNA TGTGCCATCGGGGAACCGGGTCTAAATCAGCCCCAGCATTTT. This sequence encodes CAIGEPGLNQPQHF.